The clone carrying this T cell receptor beta chain showed up just a few times. Its antigen remains unidentified. The sample originates from a study of T-cell reconstitution after alpha-beta-depleted transplantation in children. Broader study findings: Several patients had high TCRbeta diversity at day 60; it came from surviving recipient T cells and thymic progenitors. Several hundred expanded graft clones reportedly supplied alpha-beta T cells about two months after transplant. Newly made T cells mostly supplied T-cell counts and diversity one year after transplant.

The germline V gene encodes CDR1 SGHRS and CDR2 YFSETQ. CDR3 length equals 15 residues. V was clipped by 4 bases and J by 0 bases, with 13 bases between them. Preparing the TCRbeta library involved the use of unique molecular identifiers. Each CDR3 protein is one row after TCRdb ran MiXCR on the PCR reads. The table lists just over 950,000 distinct CDR3 sequences, 25% to 30% of them singletons. The chain uses TRBV5-1 and TRBJ1-1; TRBD1 might be the D (6 bases). This sequence was found in a boy under two years old who had a stem cell transplant for SCID, so the T cells may come from the graft donor. The starting material was PBMCs, mostly from graft donor cells, obtained 360 days after TCRalphabeta/CD19-depleted stem cell transplant. Written as DNA, the CDR3 is TGCGCCAGCAGCCTGATTACAGGGTTGAACACTGAAGCTTTCTTT. This translates into CASSLITGLNTEAFF.